This T cell receptor (beta chain) was recorded in a study of OX40 agonist ivuxolimab in advanced cancers. Study-wide results and caveats: Expanded clones belonging to CD8+ T cells outnumbered, on average, those of CD4+.

V shed 0 bases and J shed 6 bases, with 20 bases lying between them. Germline-derived CDR1 and CDR2 are MNHEY and SMNVEV (reference sequence). The CDR3 loop spans 17 amino acids. Sequencing used immunoSEQ multiplex PCR; TCRdb keeps in-frame clones, though not all of them. This table holds about 69,000 clones, just over 90% found once. Note on this clone: What it recognizes is unknown.

The source was CD4+ or CD8+ T cells sorted from blood, collected in a trial of the OX40 agonist ivuxolimab. This sequence was found in an adult with an advanced solid tumor such as melanoma, head and neck, liver or kidney cancer. The chain carries TRBV27 and TRBJ1-2; maybe TRBD1 (6 bases). The CDR3, as DNA: TGTGCCAGCAGTTTATCCCCATCGTGGGGGCGTGGGAATGGCTACACCTTC. Translation gives CASSLSPSWGRGNGYTF.